The present T cell receptor beta chain was sequenced within a study of blood T cell repertoires in COVID-19. Sequencing was performed with immunoSEQ multiplex PCR; in TCRdb, only in-frame clones are kept and a portion is missing. The sample lists hundreds of thousands of clones, about 88% seen once, with about 6.7% in the top ten. Germline CDR1 and CDR2: LGHNA and YNFKEQ. The CDR3 is made up of 13 amino acids. V trimming: 3 bases; J trimming: 7 bases; junction bases outside the gene matches: 5. This receptor was obtained from a woman aged 70-85 years with COVID-19, enrolled during active disease. This sequence joins TRBV4-2 and TRBJ2-7; 8 bases are a match to TRBD1. Sequencing was performed on peripheral blood. CDR3 in DNA: TGTGCCAGCAGCCAGACAGGGGCGGGTGAGCAGTACTTC. Protein: CASSQTGAGEQYF.